This T cell receptor beta chain originates from a study of blood T cell repertoires in COVID-19 (dated by TCRdb to 2018 to 2021). With respect to the entire study: Samples from collaborators originated in the United States, Italy and Spain and spanned both the acute and convalescent phases of COVID-19. Where available, HLA class I and class II types were taken from metadata supplied by the sample provider and were not determined by assay-based typing. The samples were drawn from the first 160 participants of the ongoing ImmuneRACE study and from some 1,300 subjects provided by 6 global collaborators. Deeply sampled blood TCRbeta repertoires from subjects exposed to, actively infected with, or recovered from COVID-19 were included in the dataset. The material from the prospective study consisted of cDNA or gDNA derived from T cells, B-cell-depleted T cells, or PBMCs. Nearly every sample came with metadata listing a de-identified subject ID, COVID-19 status, age in years and sex. The repertoires were released in a freely available public database intended as a resource for research on the immune response to SARS-CoV-2. Study-level results and caveats: The quantity of clinical and demographic metadata differed by source and by participant and was supplied without curation.

The immunoSEQ Assay, a bias-controlled multiplex PCR, was used to amplify TCRbeta CDR3 regions from genomic DNA. The original pipeline was this. Nucleated cell counts per sample were estimated from amplification of reference gene primers within the assay. To quantify the absolute abundance of each unique TCRbeta CDR3 rearrangement, sequence reads were collapsed and filtered. For each sample, productive Simpson clonality was calculated as the square root of Simpson's diversity index over productive rearrangements. TCRdb's version of the immuneACCESS table is confined to in-frame rearrangements and falls short of the full clone set. An unresolved V gene accounts for under half of the shortfall where checked; the remainder is of unknown origin. That table supplies the V and J calls and clone size; D and trimming were determined from the DNA. In this sample the table shows 300,000 to 400,000 clones, roughly nine tenths of which occur a single time. The ten most abundant clones make up 2.6% of the sample.

Participants in the prospective study were enrolled through a virtual design, were aged about 18 to 90 years, and lived in roughly 25 United States geographic areas. To assign participants to cohorts, the prospective study relied on clinical history that participants themselves reported in a screening survey and a study questionnaire. ImmuneRACE Cohort 3 recovered participants were defined by two consecutive negative NP/OP PCR tests, healthcare professional clearance, or symptom resolution. Mobile phlebotomists in the prospective study collected whole blood, serum and a nasopharyngeal or oropharyngeal swab from every participant. Participants in the prospective study had the option to provide additional blood draws and questionnaires over an approximately 2-month period. Prospective study blood samples were shipped either frozen or at room temperature before DNA extraction. About this clone itself: Its specific antigen is unknown. Base qualities are not recorded, but no much larger clone differs from it by a single base.

The germline V gene encodes CDR1 SGHNT and CDR2 YENEEA. The V end gives up 7 bases and the J end 6 bases, leaving 8 bases in the junction not matched to a gene. The CDR3 holds 14 amino acids from the cysteine to the phenylalanine. Here the CDR3 DNA is all that survives: 42 bases in frame from base 1. The chain is encoded by TRBV11-3 joined to TRBJ2-1; TRBD2 fits 8 bases in the junction. The clonotype originates from a man in his sixties who had recovered from COVID-19. The sample taken for sequencing was PBMCs or T cells enriched from blood (not recorded which). The nucleotide sequence is given as TGTGCCAGCACCTTCGGGAGGGCCAGCAATGAGCAGTTCTTC. Its coded protein is CASTFGRASNEQFF.